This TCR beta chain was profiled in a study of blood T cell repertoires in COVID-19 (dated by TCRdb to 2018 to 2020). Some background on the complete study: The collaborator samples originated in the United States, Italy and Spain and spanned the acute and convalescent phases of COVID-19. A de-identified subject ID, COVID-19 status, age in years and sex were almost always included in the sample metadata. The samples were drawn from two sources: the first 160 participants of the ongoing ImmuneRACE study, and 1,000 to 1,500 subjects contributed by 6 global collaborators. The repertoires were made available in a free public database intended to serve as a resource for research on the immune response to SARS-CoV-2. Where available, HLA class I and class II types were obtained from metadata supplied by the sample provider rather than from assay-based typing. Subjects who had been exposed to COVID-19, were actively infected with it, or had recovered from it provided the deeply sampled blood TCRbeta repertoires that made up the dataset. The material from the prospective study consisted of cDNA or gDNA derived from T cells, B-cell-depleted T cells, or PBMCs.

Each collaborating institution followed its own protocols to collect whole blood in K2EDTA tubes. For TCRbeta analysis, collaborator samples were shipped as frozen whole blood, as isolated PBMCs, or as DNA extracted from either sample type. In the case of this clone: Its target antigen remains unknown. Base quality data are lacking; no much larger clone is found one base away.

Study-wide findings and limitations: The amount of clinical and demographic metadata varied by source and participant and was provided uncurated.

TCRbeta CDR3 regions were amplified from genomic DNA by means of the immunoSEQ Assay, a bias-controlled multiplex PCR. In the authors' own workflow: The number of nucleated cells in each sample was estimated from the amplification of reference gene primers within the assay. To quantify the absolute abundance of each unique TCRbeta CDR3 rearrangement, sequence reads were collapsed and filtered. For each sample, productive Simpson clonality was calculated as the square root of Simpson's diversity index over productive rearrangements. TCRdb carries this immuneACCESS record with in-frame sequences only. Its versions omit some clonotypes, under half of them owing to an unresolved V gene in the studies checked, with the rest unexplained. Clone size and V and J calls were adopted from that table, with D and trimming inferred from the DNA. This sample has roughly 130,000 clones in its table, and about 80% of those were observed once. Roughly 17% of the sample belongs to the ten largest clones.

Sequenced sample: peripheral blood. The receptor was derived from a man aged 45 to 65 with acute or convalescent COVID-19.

This receptor carries the CDR3 CASSLVRGRGFVNTEAFF. The DNA sequence is as follows: TGTGCCAGCAGCTTGGTCCGTGGCAGGGGGTTCGTGAACACTGAAGCTTTCTTT. The chain couples TRBV5-8 to TRBJ1-1, and 7 bases in between align with TRBD1. The cysteine opens and the phenylalanine closes a CDR3 of 18 amino acids. Of all the DNA, just the CDR3 is kept, 54 bases in frame from base 1. Unmatched junction bases come to 11, with V trimmed by 0 bases and J by 0 bases. From the germline V gene, CDR1 is SGHTS and CDR2 is YDEGEE.